This T cell receptor beta chain was sequenced in a study of identical twins. Study observations and caveats: Partial confounding of zero-insertion analyses by invariant MAIT and iNKT cells was possible.

TCRdb recomputed calls from the 5' RACE reads with MiXCR, one row per CDR3 protein. The sample contains about 730,000 distinct CDR3 sequences, around 20% of which appear only once. This CDR3 comprises 15 residues. CDR1 SGHTA and CDR2 FQGNSA come from the germline V gene. V dropped 4 bases and J dropped 4 bases, with 16 bases sitting between them. This clonotype was detected only a few times. Antigen unknown. These data also featured in a second study, about T cells expressing NK-cell markers. This second report adds: Sorted CD3+CD56-NKG2C+, CD3+CD56+NKG2C+ and CD3+CD56+NKG2C- T cells supplied the TCR beta repertoires. About 6 donors had dominant NKG2C+ clonotypes that comprised about 1.0-7.5% of their CD8+ T cells.

Sequencing input: PBMCs. V is TRBV7-2 and J is TRBJ2-5, with D possibly being TRBD2 (6 bases). The receptor's source is a woman aged 18-29 years in good health. The CDR3, as DNA: TGTGCCAGCAGCTCCGGGACTCCAAGGGGAGAGACCCAGTACTTC. This gives the protein CASSSGTPRGETQYF.